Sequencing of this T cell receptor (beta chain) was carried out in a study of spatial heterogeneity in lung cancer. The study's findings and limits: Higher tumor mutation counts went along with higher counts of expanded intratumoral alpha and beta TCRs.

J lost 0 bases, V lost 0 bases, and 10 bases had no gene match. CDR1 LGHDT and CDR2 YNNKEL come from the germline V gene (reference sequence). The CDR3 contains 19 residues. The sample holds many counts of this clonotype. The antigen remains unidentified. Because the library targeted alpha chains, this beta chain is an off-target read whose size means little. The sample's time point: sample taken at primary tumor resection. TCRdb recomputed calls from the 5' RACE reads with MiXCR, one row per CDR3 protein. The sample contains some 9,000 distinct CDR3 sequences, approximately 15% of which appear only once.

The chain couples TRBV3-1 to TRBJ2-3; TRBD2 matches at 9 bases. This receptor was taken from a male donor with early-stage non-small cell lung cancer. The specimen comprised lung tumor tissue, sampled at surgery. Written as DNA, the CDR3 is TGTGCCAGCAGCCAAGAGACTAGCGGTATCACTAAAAGCACAGATACGCAGTATTTT. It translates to CASSQETSGITKSTDTQYF.